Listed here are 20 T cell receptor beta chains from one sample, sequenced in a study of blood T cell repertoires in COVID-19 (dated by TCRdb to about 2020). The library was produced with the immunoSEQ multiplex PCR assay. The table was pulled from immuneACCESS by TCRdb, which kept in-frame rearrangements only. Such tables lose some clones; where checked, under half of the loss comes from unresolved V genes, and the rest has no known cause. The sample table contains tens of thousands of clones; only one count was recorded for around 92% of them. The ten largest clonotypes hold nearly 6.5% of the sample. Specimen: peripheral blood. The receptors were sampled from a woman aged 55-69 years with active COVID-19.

CDR3: CANLGTPGYNEQFF. The CDR3 DNA follows: TGTGCCAACTTAGGGACTCCAGGTTACAATGAGCAGTTCTTC. The chain uses TRBV6-4 and TRBJ2-1, with D perhaps matching TRBD2 (6 bases). The germline V and J ends were trimmed by 10 bases and 4 bases, with 17 bases remaining between them. The CDR3 is 14 amino acids. CDR1 is MRHNA, CDR2 SNTAGT, per germline.

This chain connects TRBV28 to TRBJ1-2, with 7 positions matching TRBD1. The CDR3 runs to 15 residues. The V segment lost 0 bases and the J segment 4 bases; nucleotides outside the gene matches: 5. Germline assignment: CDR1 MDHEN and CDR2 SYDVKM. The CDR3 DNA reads TGTGCCAGCAGTTTATGGTCGGGACAGCCCTATGGCTACACCTTC. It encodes CASSLWSGQPYGYTF.

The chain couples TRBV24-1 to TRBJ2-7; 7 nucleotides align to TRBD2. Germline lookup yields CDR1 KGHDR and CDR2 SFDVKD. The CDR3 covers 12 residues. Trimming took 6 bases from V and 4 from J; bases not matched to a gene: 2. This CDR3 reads CATSSGVYEQYF. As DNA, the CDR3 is TGTGCCACCAGTAGCGGGGTATACGAGCAGTACTTC.

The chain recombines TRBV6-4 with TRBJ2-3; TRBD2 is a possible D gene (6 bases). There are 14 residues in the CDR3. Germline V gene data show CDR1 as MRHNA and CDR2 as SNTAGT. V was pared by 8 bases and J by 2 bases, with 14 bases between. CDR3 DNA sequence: TGTGCCAGCCGGAGGGACTTTAACACAGATACGCAGTATTTT. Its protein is CASRRDFNTDTQYF.

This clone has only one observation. This CDR3 reads CASSSRGQGAYGYTF. CDR3 nucleotides: TGTGCCAGCAGTTCCCGCGGACAGGGCGCCTATGGCTACACCTTC. This chain uses TRBV28 with TRBJ1-2; 8 nucleotides line up with TRBD1. Unmatched junction bases numbered 8, after V lost 4 bases and J lost 4 bases. CDR1 and CDR2 from the germline V gene are MDHEN and SYDVKM. This CDR3 contains 15 residues.

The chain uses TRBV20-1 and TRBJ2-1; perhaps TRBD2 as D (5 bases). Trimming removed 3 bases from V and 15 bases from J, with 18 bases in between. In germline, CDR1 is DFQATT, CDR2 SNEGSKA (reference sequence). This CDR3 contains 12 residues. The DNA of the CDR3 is TGCAGTGCTAGTTTTTCGCCGGTTGAGGGGTTCTTC. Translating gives CSASFSPVEGFF.

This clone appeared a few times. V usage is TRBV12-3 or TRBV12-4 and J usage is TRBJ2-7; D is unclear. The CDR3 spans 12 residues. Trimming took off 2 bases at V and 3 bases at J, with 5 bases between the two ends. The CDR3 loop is CASSLWLYEQYF. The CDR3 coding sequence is TGTGCCAGCAGTTTATGGCTCTACGAGCAGTACTTC.

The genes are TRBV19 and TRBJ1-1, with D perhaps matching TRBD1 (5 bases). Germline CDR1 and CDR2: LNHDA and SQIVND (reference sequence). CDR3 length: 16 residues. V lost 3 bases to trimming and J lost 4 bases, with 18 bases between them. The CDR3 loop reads CASSIPRTGGGTEAFF. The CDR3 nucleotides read TGTGCCAGTAGTATCCCCCGGACTGGGGGGGGCACTGAAGCTTTCTTT.

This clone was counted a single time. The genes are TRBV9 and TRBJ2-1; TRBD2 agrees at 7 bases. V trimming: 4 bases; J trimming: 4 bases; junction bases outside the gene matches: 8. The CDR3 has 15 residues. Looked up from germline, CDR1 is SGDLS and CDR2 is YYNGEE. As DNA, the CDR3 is TGTGCCAGCAGCTCTAGGACTAGTGGTTACAATGAGCAGTTCTTC. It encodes CASSSRTSGYNEQFF.

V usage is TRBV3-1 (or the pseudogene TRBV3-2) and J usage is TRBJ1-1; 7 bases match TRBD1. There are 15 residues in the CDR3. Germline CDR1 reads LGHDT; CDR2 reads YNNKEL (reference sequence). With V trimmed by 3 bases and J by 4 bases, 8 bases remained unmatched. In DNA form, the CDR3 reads TGTGCCAGCAGCCAGGGCACAGGGGCTGTCACTGAAGCTTTCTTT. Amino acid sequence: CASSQGTGAVTEAFF.

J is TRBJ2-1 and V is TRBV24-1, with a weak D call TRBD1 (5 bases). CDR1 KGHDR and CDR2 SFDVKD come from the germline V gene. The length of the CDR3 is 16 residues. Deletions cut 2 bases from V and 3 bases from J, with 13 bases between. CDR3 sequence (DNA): TGTGCCACCAGTGATTCGGCGGCAGGGAACTACAATGAGCAGTTCTTC. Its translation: CATSDSAAGNYNEQFF.

CDR3 residues: CSAIPQGITGELFF. The CDR3 DNA follows: TGCAGCGCCATACCCCAGGGGATCACCGGGGAGCTGTTTTTT. V is TRBV29-1 and J is TRBJ2-2; a weak D match, TRBD1 (6 bases). This CDR3 contains 14 residues. Trimming removed 7 bases at V and 4 bases at J, with 16 bases between. Germline lookup yields CDR1 SQVTM and CDR2 ANQGSEA.

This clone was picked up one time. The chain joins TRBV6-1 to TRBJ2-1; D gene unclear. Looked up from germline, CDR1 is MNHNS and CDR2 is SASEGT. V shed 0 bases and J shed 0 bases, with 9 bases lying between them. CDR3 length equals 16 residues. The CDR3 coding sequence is TGTGCCAGCAGTGAAGCCGCCCCCAGCTCCTACAATGAGCAGTTCTTC. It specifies CASSEAAPSSYNEQFF.

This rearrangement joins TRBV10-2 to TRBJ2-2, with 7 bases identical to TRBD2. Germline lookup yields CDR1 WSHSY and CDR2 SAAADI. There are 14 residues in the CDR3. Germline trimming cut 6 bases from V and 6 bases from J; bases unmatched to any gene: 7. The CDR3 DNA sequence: TGCGCCAGCAGGGCTCCAGGGAGGGCCGGGGAGCTGTTTTTT. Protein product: CASRAPGRAGELFF.

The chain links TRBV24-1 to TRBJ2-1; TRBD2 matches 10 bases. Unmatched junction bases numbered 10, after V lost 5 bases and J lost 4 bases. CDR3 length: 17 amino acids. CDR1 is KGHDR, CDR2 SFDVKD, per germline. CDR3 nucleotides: TGTGCCACCAGTGTGGTTGAGCGGGAGGGAGGTTACAATGAGCAGTTCTTC. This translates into CATSVVEREGGYNEQFF.

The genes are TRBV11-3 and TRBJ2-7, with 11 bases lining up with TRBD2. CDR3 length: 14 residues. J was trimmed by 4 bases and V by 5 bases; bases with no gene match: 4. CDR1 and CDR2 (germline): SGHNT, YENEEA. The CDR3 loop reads CASSVGTSGYEQYF. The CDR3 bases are TGTGCCAGCAGCGTCGGGACTAGCGGATACGAGCAGTACTTC. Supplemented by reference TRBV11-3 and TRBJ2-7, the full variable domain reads EAGVVQSPRYKIIEKKQPVAFWCNPISGHNTLYWYLQNLGQGPELLIRYENEEAVDDSQLPKDRFSAERLKGVDSTLKIQPAELGDSAVYLCASSVGTSGYEQYFGPGTRLTVT.

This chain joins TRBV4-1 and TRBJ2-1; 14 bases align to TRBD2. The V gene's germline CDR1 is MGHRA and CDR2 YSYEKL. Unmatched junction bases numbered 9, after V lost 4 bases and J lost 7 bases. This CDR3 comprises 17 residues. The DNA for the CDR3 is TGCGCCAGCAGCCCGCCTGGGACTAGCGGGAGCAGGAATGAGCAGTTCTTC. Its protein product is CASSPPGTSGSRNEQFF.

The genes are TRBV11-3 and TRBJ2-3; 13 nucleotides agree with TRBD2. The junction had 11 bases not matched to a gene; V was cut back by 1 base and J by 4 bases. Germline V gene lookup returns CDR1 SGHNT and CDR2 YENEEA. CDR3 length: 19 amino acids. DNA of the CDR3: TGTGCCAGCAGCTTAGGACTAGCGGGAGGATTGTTCTACGCAGATACGCAGTATTTT. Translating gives CASSLGLAGGLFYADTQYF.

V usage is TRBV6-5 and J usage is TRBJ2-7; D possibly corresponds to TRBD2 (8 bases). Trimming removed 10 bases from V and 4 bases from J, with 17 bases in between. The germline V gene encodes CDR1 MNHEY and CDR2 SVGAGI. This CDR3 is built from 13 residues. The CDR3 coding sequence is TGTGCCACCCGGGAGGGGGCGCGGTACGAGCAGTACTTC. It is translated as CATREGARYEQYF.

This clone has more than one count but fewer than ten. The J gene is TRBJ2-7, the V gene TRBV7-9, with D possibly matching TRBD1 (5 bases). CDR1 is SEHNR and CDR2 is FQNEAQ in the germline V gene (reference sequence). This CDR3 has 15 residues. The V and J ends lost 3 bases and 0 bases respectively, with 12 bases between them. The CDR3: CASSFSGANSYEQYF. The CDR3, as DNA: TGTGCCAGCAGCTTTAGTGGGGCGAACTCCTACGAGCAGTACTTC.